Listed below are T cell receptor beta chains from one sample, sequenced in a study of T cell changes during pregnancy in multiple sclerosis. Data came from immunoSEQ multiplex PCR; TCRdb stores just in-frame clones and leaves some out. This sample yields tens of thousands of clones, of which 91% are seen a single time; 0.76% belongs to the top ten. The material was CD4+ T cells from peripheral blood mononuclear cells, obtained in the first trimester of pregnancy. The receptors here all came from a female donor with multiple sclerosis, enrolled in a pregnancy study. The CDR3 runs from the conserved cysteine through the conserved F or W. Each record gives: CDR3 protein, CDR3 DNA, D gene, clone size, V gene, J gene. A D gene is named only where the DNA matches it firmly. The size field is filled for only some rows; it gives once, few, many or a size class.

CGNGDTNTEAFF	TGTGGGAATGGAGATACGAACACTGAAGCTTTCTTT	.	.	TRBV6-4	TRBJ1-1
CASSQTENQETQYF	TGTGCCAGCAGCCAAACAGAGAACCAAGAGACCCAGTACTTC	.	.	TRBV7-8	TRBJ2-5
CASSGRPGGKLFF	TGTGCCAGCAGCGGCCGGCCGGGTGGGAAACTGTTTTTT	.	.	TRBV7-3	TRBJ1-4
CASSPPWPRGSNTEAFF	TGTGCCAGCTCCCCTCCCTGGCCGCGGGGATCGAACACTGAAGCTTTCTTT	.	.	TRBV7-8	TRBJ1-1
CASSLDRLYEQYF	TGTGCCAGCAGCTTGGACAGGCTCTACGAGCAGTACTTC	.	.	TRBV5-5	TRBJ2-7
CASSLGQAPEGYTF	TGTGCCAGCAGCTTGGGACAGGCCCCGGAGGGCTACACCTTC	TRBD1	.	TRBV7-2	TRBJ1-2
CASSFGQPTGNSPLHF	TGTGCCAGCAGTTTCGGACAGCCAACGGGTAATTCACCCCTCCACTTT	.	once	TRBV6-5	TRBJ1-6
CASSVGAAGITDTQYF	TGTGCCAGCAGCGTAGGAGCAGCGGGAATCACAGATACGCAGTATTTT	TRBD2	.	TRBV9	TRBJ2-3
CAGRGDSNTGELFF	TGTGCCGGCCGGGGTGACTCGAACACCGGGGAGCTGTTTTTT	.	.	TRBV2	TRBJ2-2
CASHSYNEQFF	TGTGCCAGCCATTCCTACAATGAGCAGTTCTTC	.	.	TRBV19	TRBJ2-1
CASRTTGFNQPQHF	TGTGCCAGTAGGACCACAGGGTTCAATCAGCCCCAGCATTTT	.	.	TRBV19	TRBJ1-5
CASSLRSTTGHTEAFF	TGTGCCAGCAGCTTAAGGTCGACGACAGGGCACACTGAAGCTTTCTTT	TRBD1	.	TRBV7-2	TRBJ1-1
CASSLGSGGARNEQFF	TGTGCCAGCAGCTTGGGTAGCGGGGGGGCCCGGAATGAGCAGTTCTTC	TRBD2	.	TRBV5-4	TRBJ2-1
CASSLTGNTEAFF	TGTGCCAGCAGCCTCACAGGGAACACTGAAGCTTTCTTT	.	few	TRBV7-3	TRBJ1-1
CASSPQQAQMNTEAFF	TGTGCCAGCAGCCCCCAACAGGCCCAAATGAACACTGAAGCTTTCTTT	.	.	TRBV4-2	TRBJ1-1
CSVQTGERAFF	TGCAGCGTACAGACAGGGGAACGGGCTTTCTTT	TRBD1	.	TRBV29-1	TRBJ1-1
CASSLINRENSPLHF	TGTGCCAGCAGCTTAATCAACAGGGAAAACTCACCCCTCCACTTT	.	.	TRBV11-2	TRBJ1-6
CASSPLHGDTQYF	TGTGCCAGCAGCCCCCTTCACGGGGATACGCAGTATTTT	.	.	TRBV7-2	TRBJ2-3
CASGGTVSPWDEQYF	TGTGCCAGCGGGGGGACAGTCTCTCCCTGGGACGAGCAGTACTTC	.	.	TRBV6-5	TRBJ2-7
CASSYFGQGGVSPLHF	TGTGCCAGCAGTTACTTCGGACAGGGGGGCGTTTCACCCCTCCACTTT	TRBD1	.	TRBV6-5	TRBJ1-6
CASTRMGQGGGYTF	TGTGCCAGTACCCGAATGGGGCAGGGTGGTGGCTACACCTTC	.	few	TRBV19	TRBJ1-2
CASSLTLDRYNEQFF	TGTGCCAGCAGCTTAACCCTGGACAGATACAATGAGCAGTTCTTC	.	.	TRBV7-2	TRBJ2-1
CASRGGGETQYF	TGTGCCAGCAGGGGGGGTGGAGAGACCCAGTACTTC	.	.	TRBV2	TRBJ2-5